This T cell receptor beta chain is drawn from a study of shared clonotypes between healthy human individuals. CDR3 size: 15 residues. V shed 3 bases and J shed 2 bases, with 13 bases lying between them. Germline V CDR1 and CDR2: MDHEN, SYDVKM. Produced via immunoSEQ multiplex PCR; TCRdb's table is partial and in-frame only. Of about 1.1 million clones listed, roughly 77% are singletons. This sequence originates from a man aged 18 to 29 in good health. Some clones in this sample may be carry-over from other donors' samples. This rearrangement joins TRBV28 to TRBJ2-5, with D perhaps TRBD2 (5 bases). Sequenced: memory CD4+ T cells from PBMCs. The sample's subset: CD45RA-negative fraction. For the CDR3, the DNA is TGTGCCAGCAGTTTCGATTCGGGGAGACAAGAGACCCAGTACTTC. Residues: CASSFDSGRQETQYF.